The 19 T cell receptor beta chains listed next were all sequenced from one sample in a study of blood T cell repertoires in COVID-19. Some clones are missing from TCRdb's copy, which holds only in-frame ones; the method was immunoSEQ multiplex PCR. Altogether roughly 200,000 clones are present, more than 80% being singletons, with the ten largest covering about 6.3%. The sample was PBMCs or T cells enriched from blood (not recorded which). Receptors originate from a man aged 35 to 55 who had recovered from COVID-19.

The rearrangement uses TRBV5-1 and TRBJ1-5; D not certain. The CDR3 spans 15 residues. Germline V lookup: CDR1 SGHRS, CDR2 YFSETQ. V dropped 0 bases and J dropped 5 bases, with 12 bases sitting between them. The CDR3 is CASSLGLSGDQPQHF. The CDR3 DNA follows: TGCGCCAGCAGCTTGGGATTGTCCGGAGATCAGCCCCAGCATTTT.

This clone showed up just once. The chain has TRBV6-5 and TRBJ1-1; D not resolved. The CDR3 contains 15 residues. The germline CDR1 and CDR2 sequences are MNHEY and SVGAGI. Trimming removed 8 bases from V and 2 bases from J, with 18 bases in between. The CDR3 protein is CASRESVLRNTEAFF. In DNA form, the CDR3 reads TGTGCCAGCCGCGAATCGGTACTGAGAAACACTGAAGCTTTCTTT.

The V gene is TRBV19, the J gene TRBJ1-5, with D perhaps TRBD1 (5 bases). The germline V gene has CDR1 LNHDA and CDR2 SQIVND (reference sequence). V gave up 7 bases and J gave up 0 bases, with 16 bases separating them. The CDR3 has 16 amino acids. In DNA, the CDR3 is TGTGCCAGTACCTTGGGGGGTTCCTATAGCAATCAGCCCCAGCATTTT. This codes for CASTLGGSYSNQPQHF. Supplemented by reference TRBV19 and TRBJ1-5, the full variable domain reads DGGITQSPKYLFRKEGQNVTLSCEQNLNHDAMYWYRQDPGQGLRLIYYSQIVNDFQKGDIAEGYSVSREKKESFPLTVTSAQKNPTAFYLCASTLGGSYSNQPQHFGDGTRLSIL.

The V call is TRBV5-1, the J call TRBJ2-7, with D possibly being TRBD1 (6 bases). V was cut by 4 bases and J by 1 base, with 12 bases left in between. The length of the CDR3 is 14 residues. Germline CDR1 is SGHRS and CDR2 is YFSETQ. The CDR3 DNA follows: TGCGCCAGCAGCCAGACAGGTCCGTCCTACGAGCAGTACTTC. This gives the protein CASSQTGPSYEQYF.

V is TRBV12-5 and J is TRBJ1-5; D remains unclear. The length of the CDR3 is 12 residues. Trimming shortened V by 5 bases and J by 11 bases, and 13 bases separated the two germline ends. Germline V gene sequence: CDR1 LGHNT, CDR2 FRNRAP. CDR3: CASGPGESTQHF. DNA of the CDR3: TGTGCTAGTGGTCCCGGAGAATCAACCCAGCATTTT.

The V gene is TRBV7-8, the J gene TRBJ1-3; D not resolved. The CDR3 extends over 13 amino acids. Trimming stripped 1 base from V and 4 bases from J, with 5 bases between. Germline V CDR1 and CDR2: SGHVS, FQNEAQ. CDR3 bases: TGTGCCAGCAGCTTAGGTCGGGGAAACACCATATATTTT. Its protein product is CASSLGRGNTIYF.

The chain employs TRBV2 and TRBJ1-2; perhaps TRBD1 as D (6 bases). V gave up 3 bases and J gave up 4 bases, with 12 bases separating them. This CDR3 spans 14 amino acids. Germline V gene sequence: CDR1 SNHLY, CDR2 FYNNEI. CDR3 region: CASSERRDTYGYTF. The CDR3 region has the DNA TGTGCCAGCAGTGAGCGTAGGGACACCTATGGCTACACCTTC.

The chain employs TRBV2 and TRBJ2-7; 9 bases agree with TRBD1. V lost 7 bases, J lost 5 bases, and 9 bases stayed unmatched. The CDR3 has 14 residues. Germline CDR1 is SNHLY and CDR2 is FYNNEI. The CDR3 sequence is CASMLGQGFHEQYF. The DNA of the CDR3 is TGTGCCAGCATGCTGGGACAGGGATTCCACGAGCAGTACTTC.

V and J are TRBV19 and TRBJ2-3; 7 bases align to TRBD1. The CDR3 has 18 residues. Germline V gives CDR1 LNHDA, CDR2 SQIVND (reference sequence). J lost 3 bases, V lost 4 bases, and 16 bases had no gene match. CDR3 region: CASSTLTFRQGRTDTQYF. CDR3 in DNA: TGTGCCAGTAGTACCCTAACCTTTCGACAGGGAAGGACAGATACGCAGTATTTT. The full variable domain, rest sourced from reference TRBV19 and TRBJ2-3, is DGGITQSPKYLFRKEGQNVTLSCEQNLNHDAMYWYRQDPGQGLRLIYYSQIVNDFQKGDIAEGYSVSREKKESFPLTVTSAQKNPTAFYLCASSTLTFRQGRTDTQYFGPGTRLTVL.

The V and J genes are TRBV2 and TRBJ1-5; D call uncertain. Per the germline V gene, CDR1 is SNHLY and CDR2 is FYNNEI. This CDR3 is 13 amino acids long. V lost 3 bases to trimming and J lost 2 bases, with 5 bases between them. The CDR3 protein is CASSEGGNQPQHF. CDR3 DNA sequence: TGTGCCAGCAGTGAGGGAGGCAATCAGCCCCAGCATTTT.

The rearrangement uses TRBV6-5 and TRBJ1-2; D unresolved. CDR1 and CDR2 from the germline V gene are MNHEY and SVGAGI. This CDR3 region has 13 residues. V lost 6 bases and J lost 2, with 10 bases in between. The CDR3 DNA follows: TGTGCCAGCAGGGACGGGGTAAACTATGGCTACACCTTC. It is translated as CASRDGVNYGYTF.

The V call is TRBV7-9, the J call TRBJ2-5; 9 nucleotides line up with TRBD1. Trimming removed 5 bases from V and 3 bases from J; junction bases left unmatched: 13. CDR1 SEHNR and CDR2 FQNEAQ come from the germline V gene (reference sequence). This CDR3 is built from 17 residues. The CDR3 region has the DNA TGTGCCAGCAGCCCCCCCTGGGACAGGGAGAAGAAAGAGACCCAGTACTTC. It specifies CASSPPWDREKKETQYF.

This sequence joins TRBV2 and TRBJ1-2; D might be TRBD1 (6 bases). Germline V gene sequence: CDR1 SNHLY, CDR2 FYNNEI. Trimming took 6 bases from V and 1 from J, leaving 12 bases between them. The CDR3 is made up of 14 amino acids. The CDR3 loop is CASSQEQGNYGYTF. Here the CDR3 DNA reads TGTGCCAGCAGCCAAGAACAGGGTAACTATGGCTACACCTTC.

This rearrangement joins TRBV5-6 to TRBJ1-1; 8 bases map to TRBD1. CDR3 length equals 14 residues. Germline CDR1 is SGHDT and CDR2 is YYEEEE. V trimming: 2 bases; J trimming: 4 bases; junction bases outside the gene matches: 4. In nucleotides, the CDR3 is TGTGCCAGCAGCTTCGACAGGGGATCCACTGAAGCTTTCTTT. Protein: CASSFDRGSTEAFF.

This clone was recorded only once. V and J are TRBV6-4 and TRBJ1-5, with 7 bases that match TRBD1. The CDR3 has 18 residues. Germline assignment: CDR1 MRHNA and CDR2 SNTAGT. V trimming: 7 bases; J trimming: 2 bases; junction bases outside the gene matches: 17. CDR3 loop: CASTPDRVSVRGNQPQHF. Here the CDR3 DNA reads TGTGCCAGCACCCCAGACAGGGTGTCTGTACGTGGCAATCAGCCCCAGCATTTT.

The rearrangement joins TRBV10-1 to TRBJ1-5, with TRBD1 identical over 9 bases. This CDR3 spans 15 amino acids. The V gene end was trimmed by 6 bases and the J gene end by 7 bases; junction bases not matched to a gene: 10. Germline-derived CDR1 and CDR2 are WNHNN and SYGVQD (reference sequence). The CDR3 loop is CASRAGQGGGQPQHF. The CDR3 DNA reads TGCGCCAGCAGGGCGGGACAGGGCGGAGGACAGCCCCAGCATTTT.

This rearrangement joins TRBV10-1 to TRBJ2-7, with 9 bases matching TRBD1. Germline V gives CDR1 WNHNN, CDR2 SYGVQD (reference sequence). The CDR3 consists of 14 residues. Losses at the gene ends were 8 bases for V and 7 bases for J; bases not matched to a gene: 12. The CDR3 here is CASQPGQGDREQYF. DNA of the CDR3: TGCGCCAGCCAACCGGGACAGGGCGATAGAGAGCAGTACTTC.

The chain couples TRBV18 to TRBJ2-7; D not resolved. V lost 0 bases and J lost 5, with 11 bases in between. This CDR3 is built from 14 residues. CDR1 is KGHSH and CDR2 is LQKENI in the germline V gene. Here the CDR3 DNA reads TGTGCCAGCTCACCACCGAACACCGATGACGAGCAGTACTTC. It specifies CASSPPNTDDEQYF.

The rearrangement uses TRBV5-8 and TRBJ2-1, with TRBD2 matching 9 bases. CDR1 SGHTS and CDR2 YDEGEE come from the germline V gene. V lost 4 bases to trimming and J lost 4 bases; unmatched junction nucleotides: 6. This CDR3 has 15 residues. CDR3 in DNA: TGTGCCAGCAGCCGCGGACTAGCGAATTACAATGAGCAGTTCTTC. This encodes CASSRGLANYNEQFF.